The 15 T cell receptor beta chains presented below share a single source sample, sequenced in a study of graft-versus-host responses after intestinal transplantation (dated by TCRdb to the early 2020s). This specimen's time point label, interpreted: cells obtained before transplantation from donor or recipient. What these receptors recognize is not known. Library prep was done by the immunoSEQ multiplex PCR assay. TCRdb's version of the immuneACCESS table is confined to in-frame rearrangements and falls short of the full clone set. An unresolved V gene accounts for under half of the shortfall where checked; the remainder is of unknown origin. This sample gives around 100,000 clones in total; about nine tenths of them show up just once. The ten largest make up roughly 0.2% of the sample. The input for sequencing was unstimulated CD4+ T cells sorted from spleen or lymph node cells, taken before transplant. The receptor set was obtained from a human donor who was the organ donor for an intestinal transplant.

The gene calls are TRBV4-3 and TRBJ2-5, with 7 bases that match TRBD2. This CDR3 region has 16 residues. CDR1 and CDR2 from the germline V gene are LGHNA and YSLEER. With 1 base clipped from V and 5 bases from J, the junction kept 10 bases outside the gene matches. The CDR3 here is CASSQAVGGGEETQYF. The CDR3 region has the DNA TGCGCCAGCAGCCAAGCGGTCGGGGGAGGGGAGGAGACCCAGTACTTC.

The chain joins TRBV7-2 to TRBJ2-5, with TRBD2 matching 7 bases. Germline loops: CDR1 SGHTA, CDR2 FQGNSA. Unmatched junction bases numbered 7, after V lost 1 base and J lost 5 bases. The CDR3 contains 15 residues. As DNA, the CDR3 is TGTGCCAGCAGCTTAGAGCGGGGACCCTCGGAGACCCAGTACTTC. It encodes CASSLERGPSETQYF.

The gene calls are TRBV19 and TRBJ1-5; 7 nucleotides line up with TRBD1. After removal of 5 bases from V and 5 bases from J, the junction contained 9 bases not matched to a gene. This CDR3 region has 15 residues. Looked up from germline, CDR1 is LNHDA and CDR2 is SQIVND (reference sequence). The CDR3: CASSGGTVSDQPQHF. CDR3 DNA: TGTGCCAGTAGTGGTGGGACAGTCTCCGATCAGCCCCAGCATTTT.

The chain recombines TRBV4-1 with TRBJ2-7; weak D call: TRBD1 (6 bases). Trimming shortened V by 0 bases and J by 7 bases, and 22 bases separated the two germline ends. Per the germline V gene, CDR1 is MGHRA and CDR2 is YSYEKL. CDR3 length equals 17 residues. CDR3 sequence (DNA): TGCGCCAGCAGCCAAGAACCCGGGACACAGATACCGGGGGAGCAGTACTTC. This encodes CASSQEPGTQIPGEQYF.

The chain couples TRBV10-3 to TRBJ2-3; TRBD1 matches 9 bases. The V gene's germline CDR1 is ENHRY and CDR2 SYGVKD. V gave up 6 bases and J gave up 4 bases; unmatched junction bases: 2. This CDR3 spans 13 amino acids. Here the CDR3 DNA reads TGTGCCATCAGGGGACAGGGAGCAGATACGCAGTATTTT. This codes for CAIRGQGADTQYF.

The CDR3: CASSLGGGDDTQYF. The CDR3 bases are TGCGCCAGCAGCTTGGGCGGGGGCGATGATACGCAGTATTTT. The chain links TRBV5-1 to TRBJ2-3; possible D gene TRBD2, 7 bases. Germline CDR1 and CDR2: SGHRS and YFSETQ. This CDR3 spans 14 amino acids. Between the trimmed V and J ends, which lost 0 bases and 6 bases, there was a span of 11 bases.

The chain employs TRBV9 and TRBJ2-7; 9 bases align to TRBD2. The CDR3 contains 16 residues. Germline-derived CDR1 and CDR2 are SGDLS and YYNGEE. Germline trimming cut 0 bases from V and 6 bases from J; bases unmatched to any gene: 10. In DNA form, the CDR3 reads TGTGCCAGCAGCGTAGGGGCACGCGGGGGGGCCGCCGAGCAGTACTTC. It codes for CASSVGARGGAAEQYF.

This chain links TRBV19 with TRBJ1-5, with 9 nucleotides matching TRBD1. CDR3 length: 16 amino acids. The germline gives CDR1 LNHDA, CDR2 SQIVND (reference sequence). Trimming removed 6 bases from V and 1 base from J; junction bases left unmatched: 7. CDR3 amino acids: CASSPQDRGSNQPQHF. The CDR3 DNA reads TGTGCCAGTAGCCCTCAGGACAGGGGAAGCAATCAGCCCCAGCATTTT. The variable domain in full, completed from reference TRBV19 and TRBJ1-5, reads DGGITQSPKYLFRKEGQNVTLSCEQNLNHDAMYWYRQDPGQGLRLIYYSQIVNDFQKGDIAEGYSVSREKKESFPLTVTSAQKNPTAFYLCASSPQDRGSNQPQHFGDGTRLSIL.

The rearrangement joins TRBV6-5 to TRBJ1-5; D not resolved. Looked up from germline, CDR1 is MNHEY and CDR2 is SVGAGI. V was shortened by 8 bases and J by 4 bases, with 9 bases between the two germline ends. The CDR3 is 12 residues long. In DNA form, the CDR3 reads TGTGCCAGCGGCGGAGGAAATCAGCCCCAGCATTTT. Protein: CASGGGNQPQHF.

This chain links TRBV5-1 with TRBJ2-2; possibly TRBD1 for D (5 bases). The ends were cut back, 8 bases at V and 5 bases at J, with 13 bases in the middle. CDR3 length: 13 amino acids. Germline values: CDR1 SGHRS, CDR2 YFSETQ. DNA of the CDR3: TGCGCCAGTAACCTAGACAGAACCGGGGAGCTGTTTTTT. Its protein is CASNLDRTGELFF.

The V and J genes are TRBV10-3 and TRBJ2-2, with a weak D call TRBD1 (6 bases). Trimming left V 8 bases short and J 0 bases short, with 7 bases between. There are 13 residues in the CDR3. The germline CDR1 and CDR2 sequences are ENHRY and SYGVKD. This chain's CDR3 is CAIGTPNTGELFF. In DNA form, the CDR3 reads TGTGCCATCGGGACACCGAACACCGGGGAGCTGTTTTTT.

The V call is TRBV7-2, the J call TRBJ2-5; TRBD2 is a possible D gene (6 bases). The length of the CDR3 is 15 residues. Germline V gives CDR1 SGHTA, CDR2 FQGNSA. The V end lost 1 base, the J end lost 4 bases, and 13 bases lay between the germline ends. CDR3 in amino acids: CASSLVWGGRETQYF. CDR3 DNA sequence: TGTGCCAGCAGCTTAGTCTGGGGAGGTAGAGAGACCCAGTACTTC.

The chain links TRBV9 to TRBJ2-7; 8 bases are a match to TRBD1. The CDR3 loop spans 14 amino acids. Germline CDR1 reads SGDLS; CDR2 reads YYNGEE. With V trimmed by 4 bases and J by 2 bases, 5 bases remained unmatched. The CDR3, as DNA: TGTGCCAGCAGCCTTGGACAGGGACCCTACGAGCAGTACTTC. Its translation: CASSLGQGPYEQYF. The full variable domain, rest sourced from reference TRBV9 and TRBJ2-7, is DSGVTQTPKHLITATGQRVTLRCSPRSGDLSVYWYQQSLDQGLQFLIQYYNGEERAKGNILERFSAQQFPDLHSELNLSSLELGDSALYFCASSLGQGPYEQYFGPGTRLTVT.

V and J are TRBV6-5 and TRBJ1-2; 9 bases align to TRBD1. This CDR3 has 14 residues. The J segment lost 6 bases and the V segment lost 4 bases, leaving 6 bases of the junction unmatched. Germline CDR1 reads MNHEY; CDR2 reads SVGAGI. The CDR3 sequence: CASSWGQGRNGYTF. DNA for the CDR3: TGTGCCAGCAGTTGGGGACAGGGCAGAAATGGCTACACCTTC.

CDR3 DNA sequence: TGTGCCAGCAGCCGGGACAGGGCCGACGAGCAGTACTTC. It is translated as CASSRDRADEQYF. The rearrangement links TRBV6-1 to TRBJ2-7, with TRBD1 identical over 9 bases. J was trimmed by 5 bases and V by 6 bases; bases with no gene match: 5. CDR1 and CDR2 from the germline V gene are MNHNS and SASEGT. The length of the CDR3 is 13 residues.